One T cell receptor (beta chain) is described in this entry. Its specificity is unknown. The data stem from a study of CD8 T cells in ankylosing spondylitis. Findings and limits, study-wide: Past studies reported some motif variants in reactive arthritis synovial fluid and blood.

Germline assignment: CDR1 SGHVS and CDR2 FQNEAQ. With 5 bases removed from V and 5 bases from J, the gap between germline ends came to 18 bases. The CDR3 spans 15 residues. A single record per CDR3 protein comes from TCRdb applying MiXCR to the 5' RACE reads. This table holds hundreds of thousands of distinct CDR3 sequences, approximately 22% found once. This receptor was taken from a male donor with ankylosing spondylitis or in good health (not recorded which). The material sequenced was blood, either unsorted or a sorted T cell fraction (not recorded which). This chain links TRBV7-8 with TRBJ2-5; D is ambiguous. CDR3 sequence reads: CASSPRADLEETQYF. The CDR3 DNA reads TGTGCCAGCAGCCCCCGAGCCGACCTTGAGGAGACCCAGTACTTC.